This T cell receptor beta chain was captured by sequencing in a study of blood T cell repertoires in COVID-19. Study overall: Samples taken during acute and convalescent COVID-19 were collected in the United States, Italy and Spain. The analysed material was cDNA or gDNA that came from T cells, B-cell-depleted T cells, or PBMCs.

Under the authors' procedure: Amplification of reference gene primers provided the estimated nucleated cell counts. The protocol was immunoSEQ multiplex PCR, while the TCRdb copy is restricted to in-frame clones and leaves out a portion. D and trimming come from the DNA, and the V and J calls and clone size come from that table. The sample includes some 42,000 clones, roughly 87% seen only once; the top ten take 7.2%. This clone showed up just a few times. Germline V gene sequence: CDR1 LGHDT, CDR2 YNNKEL (reference sequence). Trimming pared 1 base from V and 7 bases from J, leaving 8 bases between. The CDR3 runs to 14 residues.

This chain uses TRBV3-1 (or the pseudogene TRBV3-2) with TRBJ1-6; TRBD1 might be the D (6 bases). The source material was peripheral blood. This clonotype was obtained from a human donor in a cohort sampled during active COVID-19. CDR3 nucleotides: TGTGCCAGCAGCCAAGGGACAGAGAATTCACCCCTCCACTTT. It encodes CASSQGTENSPLHF.